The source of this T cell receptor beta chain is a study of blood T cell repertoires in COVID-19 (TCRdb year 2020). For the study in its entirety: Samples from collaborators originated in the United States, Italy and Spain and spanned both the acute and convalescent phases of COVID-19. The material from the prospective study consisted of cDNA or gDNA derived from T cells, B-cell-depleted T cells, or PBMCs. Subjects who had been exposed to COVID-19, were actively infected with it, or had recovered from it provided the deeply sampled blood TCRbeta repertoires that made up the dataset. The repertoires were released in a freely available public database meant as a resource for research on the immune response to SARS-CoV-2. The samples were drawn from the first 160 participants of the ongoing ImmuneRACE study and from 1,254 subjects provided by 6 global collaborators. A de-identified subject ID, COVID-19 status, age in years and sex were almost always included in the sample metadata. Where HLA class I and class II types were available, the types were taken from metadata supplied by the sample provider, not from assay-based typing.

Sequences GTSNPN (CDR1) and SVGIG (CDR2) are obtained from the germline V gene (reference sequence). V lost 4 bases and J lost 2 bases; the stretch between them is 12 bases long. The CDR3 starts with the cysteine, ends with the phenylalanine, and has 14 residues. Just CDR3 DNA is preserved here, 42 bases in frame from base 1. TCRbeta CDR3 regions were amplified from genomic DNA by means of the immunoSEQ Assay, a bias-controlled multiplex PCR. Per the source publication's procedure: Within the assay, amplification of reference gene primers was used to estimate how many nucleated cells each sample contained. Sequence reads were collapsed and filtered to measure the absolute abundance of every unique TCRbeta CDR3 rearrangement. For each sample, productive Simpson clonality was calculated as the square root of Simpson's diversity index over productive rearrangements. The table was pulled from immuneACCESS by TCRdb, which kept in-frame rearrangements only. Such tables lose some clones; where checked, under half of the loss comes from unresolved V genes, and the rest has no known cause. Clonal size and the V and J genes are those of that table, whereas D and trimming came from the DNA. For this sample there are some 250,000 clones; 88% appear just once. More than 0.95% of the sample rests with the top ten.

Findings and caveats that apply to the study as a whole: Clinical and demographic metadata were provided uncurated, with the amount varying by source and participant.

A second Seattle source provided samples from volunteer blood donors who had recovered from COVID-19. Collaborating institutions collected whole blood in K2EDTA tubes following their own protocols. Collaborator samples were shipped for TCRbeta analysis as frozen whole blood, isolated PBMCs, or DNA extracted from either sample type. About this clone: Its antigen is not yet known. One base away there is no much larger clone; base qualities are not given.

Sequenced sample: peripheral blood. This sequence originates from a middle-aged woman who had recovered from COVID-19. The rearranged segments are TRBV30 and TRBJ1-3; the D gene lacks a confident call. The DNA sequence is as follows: TGTGCCTGGACCCCACGGGGTGCTGGAAACACCATATATTTT. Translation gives CAWTPRGAGNTIYF.